This entry features one T cell receptor beta chain sequence. The PCR used 60 Vbeta and 13 Jbeta primers. Libraries were prepared by immunoSEQ multiplex PCR; TCRdb keeps only in-frame clonotypes and omits some of them. The table shows about 120,000 clones, with more than 75% occurring only once. The data originate from a study of cytomegalovirus exposure and HLA in healthy donors. The CDR3 totals 13 residues. Between the trimmed V and J ends, which lost 11 bases and 5 bases, there was a span of 17 bases. Germline CDR1 ENHRY, CDR2 SYGVKD. The chain combines TRBV10-3 with TRBJ2-3; possibly TRBD1 for D (6 bases). Sequenced sample: PBMCs. The clonotype was recovered from a man aged 25-45 years in good health and CMV-seropositive. CDR3 residues: CALAVRDIDTQYF. As DNA, the CDR3 is TGTGCCCTCGCGGTCCGGGACATAGATACGCAGTATTTT.